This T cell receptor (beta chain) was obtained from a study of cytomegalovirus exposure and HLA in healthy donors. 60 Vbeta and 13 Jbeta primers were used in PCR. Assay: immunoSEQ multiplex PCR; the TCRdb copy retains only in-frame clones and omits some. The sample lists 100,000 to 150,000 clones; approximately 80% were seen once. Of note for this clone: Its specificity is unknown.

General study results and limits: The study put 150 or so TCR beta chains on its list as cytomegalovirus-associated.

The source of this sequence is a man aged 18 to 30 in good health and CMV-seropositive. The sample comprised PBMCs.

CDR3 protein: CAATREYGYTF. CDR3 nucleotides: TGTGCCGCCACTCGGGAATATGGCTACACCTTC. V usage is TRBV6-1 and J usage is TRBJ1-2, with unresolved D. The V end lost 11 bases, the J end lost 5 bases, and 12 bases lay between the germline ends. Per the germline V gene, CDR1 is MNHNS and CDR2 is SASEGT. The length of the CDR3 is 11 residues.